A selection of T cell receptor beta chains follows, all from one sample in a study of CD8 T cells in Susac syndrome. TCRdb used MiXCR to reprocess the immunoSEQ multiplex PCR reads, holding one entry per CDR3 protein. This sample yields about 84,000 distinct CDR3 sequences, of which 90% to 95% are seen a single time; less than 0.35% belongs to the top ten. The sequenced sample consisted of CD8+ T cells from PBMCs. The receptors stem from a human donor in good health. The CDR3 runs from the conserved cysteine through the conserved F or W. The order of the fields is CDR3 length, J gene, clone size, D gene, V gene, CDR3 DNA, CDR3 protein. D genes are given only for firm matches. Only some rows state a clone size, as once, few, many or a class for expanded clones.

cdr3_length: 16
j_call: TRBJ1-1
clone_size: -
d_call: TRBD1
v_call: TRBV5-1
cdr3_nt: TGCGCCAGCAGCCTTACCGGGACAGGGGATATGACTGAAGCTTTCTTT
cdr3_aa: CASSLTGTGDMTEAFF

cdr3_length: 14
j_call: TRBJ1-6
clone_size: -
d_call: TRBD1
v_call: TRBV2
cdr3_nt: TGTGCCAGCACCGCTACCGGGACAGGTACACCCCTCCACTTT
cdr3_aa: CASTATGTGTPLHF

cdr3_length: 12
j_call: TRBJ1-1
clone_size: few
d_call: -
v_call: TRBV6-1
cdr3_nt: TGTGCCAGCAGTTCAACAGGGTCTGAAGCTTTCTTT
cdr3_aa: CASSSTGSEAFF

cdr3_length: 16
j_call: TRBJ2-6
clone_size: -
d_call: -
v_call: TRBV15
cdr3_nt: TGTGCCACCAGAAACGGACAGCCCTCTGGGGCCAACGTCCTGACTTTC
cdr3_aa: CATRNGQPSGANVLTF

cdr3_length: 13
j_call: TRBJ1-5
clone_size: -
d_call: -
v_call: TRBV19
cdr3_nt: TGTGCCAGTAGTATAGATTGGCGTCAGCCCCAGCATTTT
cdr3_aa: CASSIDWRQPQHF

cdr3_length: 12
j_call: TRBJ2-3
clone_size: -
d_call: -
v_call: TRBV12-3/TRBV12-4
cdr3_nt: TGTGCCAGCTCGGATCCCCCAGATACGCAGTATTTT
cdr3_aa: CASSDPPDTQYF

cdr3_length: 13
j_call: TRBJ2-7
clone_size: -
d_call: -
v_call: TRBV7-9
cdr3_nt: TGTGCCAGCAGCGACCACAGGGTCGACGAGCAGTACTTC
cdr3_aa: CASSDHRVDEQYF

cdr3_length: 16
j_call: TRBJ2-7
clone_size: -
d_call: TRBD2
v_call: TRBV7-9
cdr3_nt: TGTGCCAGCAGCCCGTGGAAGAGGACTAGCATATCCGAGCAGTACTTC
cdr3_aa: CASSPWKRTSISEQYF

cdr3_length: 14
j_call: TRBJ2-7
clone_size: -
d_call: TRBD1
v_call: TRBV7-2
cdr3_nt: TGTGCCAGCAGCACTGCGGGACAGGACTACGAGCAGTACTTC
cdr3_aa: CASSTAGQDYEQYF

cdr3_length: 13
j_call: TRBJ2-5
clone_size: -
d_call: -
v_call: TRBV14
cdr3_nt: TGTGCCAGCAGCCAAGACAACGCCGAGGGCCAGTACTTC
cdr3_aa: CASSQDNAEGQYF

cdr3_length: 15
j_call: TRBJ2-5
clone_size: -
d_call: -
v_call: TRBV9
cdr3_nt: TGTGCCAGCAGCGTAGTGGGAGCGGTTCAAGAGACCCAGTACTTC
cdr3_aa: CASSVVGAVQETQYF

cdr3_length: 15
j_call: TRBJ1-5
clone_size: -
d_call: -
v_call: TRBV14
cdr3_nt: TGTGCCAGCAGCCCCGATCGGGGGGTTCTAGGGCCCCAGCATTTT
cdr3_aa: CASSPDRGVLGPQHF

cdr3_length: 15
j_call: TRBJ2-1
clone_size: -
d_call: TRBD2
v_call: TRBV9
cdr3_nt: TGTGCCAGCAGCGTAGGTAGCGGGCTCTACAATGAGCAGTTCTTC
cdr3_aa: CASSVGSGLYNEQFF

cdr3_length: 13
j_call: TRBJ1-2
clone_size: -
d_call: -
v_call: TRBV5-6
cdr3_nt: TGTGCCAGCAGCCGACAGGATGTCTATGGCTACACCTTC
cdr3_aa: CASSRQDVYGYTF

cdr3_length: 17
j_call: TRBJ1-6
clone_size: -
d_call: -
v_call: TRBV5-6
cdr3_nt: TGTGCCAGCAGCAATGGGGTGGGACGGGGGTATAATTCACCCCTCCACTTT
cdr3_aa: CASSNGVGRGYNSPLHF

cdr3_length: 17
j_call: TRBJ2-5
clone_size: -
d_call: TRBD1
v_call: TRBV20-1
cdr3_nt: TGCAGTGTCCGGGGCCCCACCCGGGACAGCCAACAAGAGACCCAGTACTTC
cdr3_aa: CSVRGPTRDSQQETQYF

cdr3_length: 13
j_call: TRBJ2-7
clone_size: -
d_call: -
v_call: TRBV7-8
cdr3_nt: TGTGCCAGCAGCTTAGACCCGAATTACGAGCAGTACTTC
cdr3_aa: CASSLDPNYEQYF

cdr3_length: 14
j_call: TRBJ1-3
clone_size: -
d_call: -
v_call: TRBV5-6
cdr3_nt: TGTGCCAGCAGCTTGGGGGCGCGAGGAAACACCATATATTTT
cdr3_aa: CASSLGARGNTIYF

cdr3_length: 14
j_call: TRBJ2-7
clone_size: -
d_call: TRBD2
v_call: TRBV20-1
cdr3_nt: TGCAGTGCTAGAGCCTCTAGCGGGCCCTACGAGCAGTACTTC
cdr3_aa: CSARASSGPYEQYF

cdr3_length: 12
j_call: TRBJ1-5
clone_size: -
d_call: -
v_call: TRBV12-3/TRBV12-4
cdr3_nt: TGTGCCAGCAGTCCGGGGGATCAGCCCCAGCATTTT
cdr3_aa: CASSPGDQPQHF

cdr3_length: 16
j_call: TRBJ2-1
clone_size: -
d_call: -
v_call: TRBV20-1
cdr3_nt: TGCAGTGCTAGTCTTTACGGGGGGCTCGGTCGCAATGAGCAGTTCTTC
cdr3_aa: CSASLYGGLGRNEQFF

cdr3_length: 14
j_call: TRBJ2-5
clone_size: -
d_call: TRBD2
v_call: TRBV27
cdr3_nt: TGTGCCAGCAGCCACGACGGGGGGCAAGAGACCCAGTACTTC
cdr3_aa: CASSHDGGQETQYF

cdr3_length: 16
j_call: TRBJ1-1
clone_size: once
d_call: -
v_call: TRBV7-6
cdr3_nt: TGTGCCAGCAGCTTAGTAGGGGGAACCATGAACACTGAAGCTTTCTTT
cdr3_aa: CASSLVGGTMNTEAFF

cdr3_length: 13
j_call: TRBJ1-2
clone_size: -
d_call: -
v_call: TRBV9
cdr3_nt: TGTGCCAGCACGAGTACAGTGAACTATGGCTACACCTTC
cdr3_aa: CASTSTVNYGYTF

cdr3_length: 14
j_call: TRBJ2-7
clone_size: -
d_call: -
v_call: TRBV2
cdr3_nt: TGTGCCAGCAGTGATTTCGTTGGACTCGGCGAGCAGTACTTC
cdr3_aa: CASSDFVGLGEQYF

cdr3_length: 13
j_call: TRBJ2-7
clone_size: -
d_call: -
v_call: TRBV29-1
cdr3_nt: TGCAGCGTTGAGGTCGGAGCTGAGTACGAGCAGTACTTC
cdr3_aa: CSVEVGAEYEQYF